These 31 T cell receptor beta chains originate from one sample sequenced in a study of T cells in Graves' hyperthyroidism and ophthalmopathy. RNA transcripts served as the template for amplifying TCR beta CDR3 regions. The TCR CDR3 first-round RT-PCR relied on the HTBI primer set. TCRdb re-derived calls from the multiplex PCR reads in MiXCR, one entry per CDR3 protein. The sample includes under 350,000 distinct CDR3 sequences, 15% to 20% of them seen just once. The specimen was blood. All receptors come from a woman in her forties or fifties with Graves' hyperthyroidism.

In its sample, this clonotype was seen a few times. The J gene is TRBJ1-4, the V gene TRBV2; 9 bases align to TRBD1. CDR3 length: 15 amino acids. V lost 2 bases to trimming and J lost 7 bases; unmatched junction nucleotides: 5. Germline CDR1 is SNHLY and CDR2 is FYNNEI. Here the CDR3 reads CASSERGQGSEKLFF. The CDR3 nucleotides read TGTGCCAGCAGTGAACGGGGACAGGGCAGTGAAAAACTGTTTTTT.

In this sample, this clonotype turned up once. J is TRBJ2-1 and V is TRBV28; D is possibly TRBD2 (6 bases). Germline CDR1 is MDHEN and CDR2 is SYDVKM. Trimming left V 4 bases short and J 5 bases short, with 12 bases between. CDR3 length: 14 residues. CDR3 region: CASSSLGGNNEQFF. The CDR3 DNA follows: TGTGCCAGCAGTTCACTGGGGGGAAACAATGAGCAGTTCTTC. Supplemented by reference TRBV28 and TRBJ2-1, the full variable domain reads DVKVTQSSRYLVKRTGEKVFLECVQDMDHENMFWYRQDPGLGLRLIYFSYDVKMKEKGDIPEGYSVSREKKERFSLILESASTNQTSMYLCASSSLGGNNEQFFGPGTRLTVL.

This clonotype has only a few counts. The chain links TRBV6-6 to TRBJ2-2; 7 bases align to TRBD1. This CDR3 has 19 amino acids. V shed 0 bases, J shed 8 bases, and the junction held 18 bases outside the gene matches. In germline, CDR1 is MNHNY, CDR2 SVGAGI (reference sequence). CDR3 sequence (DNA): TGTGCCAGCAGTTACTCACCGACAGGGTTGGAATTTTGGCCTGGGGAGCTGTTTTTT. It yields the protein CASSYSPTGLEFWPGELFF.

CDR3 sequence: CASHSLGFNNSPLHF. CDR3 DNA sequence: TGTGCCAGCCACTCTTTGGGGTTCAATAATTCACCCCTCCACTTT. This chain links TRBV7-9 with TRBJ1-6; D is undetermined. V lost 8 bases and J 5 bases, leaving 16 bases between the germline ends. The V gene's germline CDR1 is SEHNR and CDR2 FQNEAQ (reference sequence). This CDR3 region has 15 residues.

The J gene is TRBJ1-2, the V gene TRBV30; 8 bases agree with TRBD1. CDR3 length: 13 amino acids. V lost 7 bases and J lost 5; bases outside the gene matches: 9. CDR1 and CDR2 from the germline V gene are GTSNPN and SVGIG (reference sequence). The CDR3 is CALSQGVGYGYTF. The CDR3 DNA follows: TGTGCCTTGTCACAGGGGGTCGGGTATGGCTACACCTTC.

This clonotype is a singleton in its sample. The V call is TRBV20-1, the J call TRBJ2-2, with D unresolved. Trimming removed 0 bases at V and 0 bases at J, with 11 bases between. CDR1 is DFQATT and CDR2 is SNEGSKA in the germline V gene (reference sequence). This CDR3 contains 16 residues. The CDR3 nucleotides read TGCAGTGCTAGAGATCCAACAAACGCGAACACCGGGGAGCTGTTTTTT. It codes for CSARDPTNANTGELFF.

The table lists this clonotype with many counts. The gene calls are TRBV28 and TRBJ2-3; the match to TRBD2 covers 8 bases. V gave up 6 bases and J gave up 1 base; unmatched junction bases: 3. CDR3 length: 14 amino acids. Germline V CDR1 and CDR2: MDHEN, SYDVKM. CDR3 bases: TGTGCCAGCAGCCCAGCGGGGGGCACAGATACGCAGTATTTT. Residues: CASSPAGGTDTQYF.

Many counts were recorded for this clonotype. The chain has TRBV11-2 and TRBJ2-5, with D uncertain. V was pared by 5 bases and J by 1 base, with 14 bases between. Germline loops: CDR1 SGHAT, CDR2 FQNNGV. This CDR3 region has 15 residues. The CDR3 DNA reads TGTGCCAGCAGCCCCGGACCTACAGCCCAAGAGACCCAGTACTTC. Protein product: CASSPGPTAQETQYF.

This clonotype showed up many times. This sequence joins TRBV28 and TRBJ2-6; 8 positions match TRBD2. V shed 7 bases and J 1 base; nucleotides not matched to a gene: 3. Germline V gene sequence: CDR1 MDHEN, CDR2 SYDVKM. The CDR3 has 15 amino acids. DNA for the CDR3: TGTGCCAGCACCCGGGGGGGGTCTGGGGCCAACGTCCTGACTTTC. Protein: CASTRGGSGANVLTF.

This clonotype was seen at least ten times. The chain combines TRBV3-1 with TRBJ2-5; TRBD2 aligns across 13 bases. V shed 5 bases, J shed 5 bases, and the junction held 8 bases outside the gene matches. Germline assignment: CDR1 LGHDT and CDR2 YNNKEL (reference sequence). The CDR3 consists of 16 residues. CDR3 DNA sequence: TGTGCCAGCAGCTACGGACTAGCGGGAGTTCGGGAGACCCAGTACTTC. This encodes CASSYGLAGVRETQYF.

This clonotype was detected many times. The gene calls are TRBV11-2 and TRBJ2-1; no definite D call. The CDR3 covers 11 residues. V was pared by 2 bases and J by 8 bases, with 4 bases between. Germline loops: CDR1 SGHAT, CDR2 FQNNGV. For the CDR3, the DNA is TGTGCCAGCAGCTTACTCCATGAGCAGTTCTTC. Translating it yields CASSLLHEQFF.

The V gene is TRBV9, the J gene TRBJ1-2; 7 bases line up with TRBD1. Per the germline V gene, CDR1 is SGDLS and CDR2 is YYNGEE. The V gene end was trimmed by 4 bases and the J gene end by 2 bases; junction bases not matched to a gene: 5. The CDR3 loop spans 14 amino acids. CDR3 protein: CASSPPDRNYGYTF. The CDR3 DNA follows: TGTGCCAGCAGCCCTCCGGACAGGAACTATGGCTACACCTTC.

This clonotype was seen more than once but under ten times. This chain links TRBV7-8 with TRBJ2-4; TRBD1 matches 9 bases. The V gene end was trimmed by 1 base and the J gene end by 8 bases; junction bases not matched to a gene: 0. Germline lookup yields CDR1 SGHVS and CDR2 FQNEAQ. The CDR3 is 13 amino acids. CDR3 residues: CASSLGTGDIQYF. DNA for the CDR3: TGTGCCAGCAGCTTAGGGACAGGGGACATTCAGTACTTC. The whole variable domain, remainder taken from reference TRBV7-8 and TRBJ2-4, is GAGVSQSPRYKVAKRGQDVALRCDPISGHVSLFWYQQALGQGPEFLTYFQNEAQLDKSGLPSDRFFAERPEGSVSTLKIQRTQQEDSAVYLCASSLGTGDIQYFGAGTRLSVL.

DNA for the CDR3: TGCAGCGCCGGATCCCTAGGCGCCTACGAGCAGTACTTC. Encoded protein: CSAGSLGAYEQYF. The rearrangement joins TRBV29-1 to TRBJ2-7; the D is unclear. CDR1 and CDR2 from the germline V gene are SQVTM and ANQGSEA. The CDR3 runs 13 residues. V lost 7 bases, J lost 2 bases, and 15 bases lay in between.

This clonotype was detected a few times. The chain links TRBV27 to TRBJ2-2; TRBD1 might be the D (6 bases). V shed 8 bases and J shed 0 bases, with 16 bases lying between them. This CDR3 comprises 16 residues. The V gene's germline CDR1 is MNHEY and CDR2 SMNVEV (reference sequence). In nucleotides, the CDR3 is TGTGCCAGCTTCGGCAGGGGCCAAACGAACACCGGGGAGCTGTTTTTT. Translating it yields CASFGRGQTNTGELFF.

The V and J genes are TRBV12-3 or TRBV12-4 and TRBJ1-3, with D perhaps matching TRBD1 (6 bases). The CDR3 totals 15 residues. V was pared by 2 bases and J by 4 bases, with 12 bases between. CDR3 protein: CASSLRRGSGNTIYF. The CDR3 DNA follows: TGTGCCAGCAGTTTAAGGAGGGGGTCCGGAAACACCATATATTTT.

V is TRBV29-1 and J is TRBJ1-2; tentative D call: TRBD1 (6 bases). Trimming removed 6 bases at V and 4 bases at J, with 15 bases between. Germline CDR1 and CDR2: SQVTM and ANQGSEA. This CDR3 spans 13 amino acids. CDR3 bases: TGCAGCGTGCTGGACAGATTTATCTATGGCTACACCTTC. This sequence encodes CSVLDRFIYGYTF.

This clonotype was counted between two and nine times. The rearrangement uses TRBV19 and TRBJ1-2; D is uncertain. V shed 3 bases and J shed 4 bases, with 12 bases lying between them. Germline V gene lookup returns CDR1 LNHDA and CDR2 SQIVND (reference sequence). This CDR3 region has 14 residues. The CDR3: CASSITSRSYGYTF. CDR3 bases: TGTGCCAGTAGTATCACCTCCAGGAGCTATGGCTACACCTTC.

This clonotype showed up many times. The gene calls are TRBV2 and TRBJ2-7; D may match TRBD1 or TRBD2 (5 bases each). Germline CDR1 is SNHLY and CDR2 is FYNNEI. The length of the CDR3 is 14 residues. The CDR3 nucleotides are TGTGCCAGCAGCGACCCGGGACGGTCCTACGAGCAGTTCGTC. Amino acid sequence: CASSDPGRSYEQFV.

V and J are TRBV18 and TRBJ1-2, with TRBD1 as a possible D gene (6 bases). Trimming removed 2 bases at V and 9 bases at J, with 25 bases between. The CDR3 length is 17 residues. Per germline, CDR1 KGHSH and CDR2 LQKENI. The chain's CDR3 is CASSPMDSGTLSVSYTF. Here the CDR3 DNA reads TGTGCCAGCTCACCAATGGACAGCGGTACCCTTAGTGTGAGCTACACCTTC.

This clonotype showed up many times. The rearrangement uses TRBV7-8 and TRBJ2-5; D call uncertain. The CDR3 spans 11 residues. V was shortened by 5 bases and J by 11 bases, with 12 bases between the two germline ends. Germline CDR1 reads SGHVS; CDR2 reads FQNEAQ. CDR3 in DNA: TGTGCCAGCAGCGCAGGAAGAGAGCAGTACTTC. It is translated as CASSAGREQYF.

The table lists this clonotype with many counts. The V and J genes are TRBV3-1 and TRBJ2-1, with D tentatively TRBD2 (5 bases). CDR1 LGHDT and CDR2 YNNKEL come from the germline V gene (reference sequence). CDR3 length equals 16 residues. Deletions cut 6 bases from V and 0 bases from J, with 15 bases between. As DNA, the CDR3 is TGTGCCAGCAGTAAAATAGCGAGCAGCTCCTACAATGAGCAGTTCTTC. Its protein is CASSKIASSSYNEQFF.

This clonotype came up a few times. V gene TRBV24-1 combines with J gene TRBJ2-5; either TRBD1 or TRBD2 may supply D (5 bases each). Trimming pared 4 bases from V and 5 bases from J, leaving 10 bases between. Germline V gene data show CDR1 as KGHDR and CDR2 as SFDVKD. The CDR3 length is 13 residues. Here the CDR3 reads CATSDGARETQYF. The CDR3 region has the DNA TGTGCCACCAGTGACGGGGCTCGGGAGACCCAGTACTTC.

This clonotype was seen more than once but under ten times. The chain combines TRBV6-1 with TRBJ2-3; no clear D. Germline values: CDR1 MNHNS, CDR2 SASEGT. V lost 6 bases, J lost 0 bases, and 13 bases lay in between. This CDR3 comprises 15 residues. CDR3 sequence reads: CASREHPLSTDTQYF. The CDR3 DNA reads as TGTGCCAGCAGAGAGCATCCCCTTAGCACAGATACGCAGTATTTT.

The chain joins TRBV2 to TRBJ2-1, with 10 bases fitting TRBD2. With 3 bases clipped from V and 3 bases from J, the junction kept 17 bases outside the gene matches. CDR3 length equals 20 residues. Germline V gene sequence: CDR1 SNHLY, CDR2 FYNNEI. This CDR3 is CASSEILGEWLAGVYNEQFF. Here the CDR3 DNA reads TGTGCCAGCAGTGAGATCCTGGGAGAGTGGCTAGCGGGAGTCTACAATGAGCAGTTCTTC.

This clonotype was recorded a few times. This chain links TRBV6-1 with TRBJ1-2, with TRBD1 identical over 9 bases. The germline V gene encodes CDR1 MNHNS and CDR2 SASEGT. The CDR3 has 14 amino acids. Trimming took 7 bases from V and 10 from J; bases not matched to a gene: 13. CDR3 sequence (DNA): TGTGCCAGCACCAACGGGGGGACAGGGAGATCCTACACCTTC. It codes for CASTNGGTGRSYTF.

The V gene is TRBV7-9, the J gene TRBJ2-5; 10 bases are shared with TRBD2. Germline CDR1 is SEHNR and CDR2 is FQNEAQ (reference sequence). This CDR3 contains 15 residues. The J segment lost 2 bases and the V segment lost 5 bases, leaving 5 bases of the junction unmatched. This chain's CDR3 is CASSHSGGYQETQYF. The CDR3 nucleotides are TGTGCCAGCAGCCATAGCGGGGGGTATCAAGAGACCCAGTACTTC. Combining the CDR3 with reference TRBV7-9 and TRBJ2-5 gives the whole variable domain DTGVSQNPRHKITKRGQNVTFRCDPISEHNRLYWYRQTLGQGPEFLTYFQNEAQLEKSRLLSDRFSAERPKGSFSTLEIQRTEQGDSAMYLCASSHSGGYQETQYFGPGTRLLVL.

The chain employs TRBV20-1 and TRBJ2-4; 8 nucleotides agree with TRBD2. The CDR3 sequence is 16 residues long. With 0 bases clipped from V and 6 bases from J, the junction kept 10 bases outside the gene matches. In germline, CDR1 is DFQATT, CDR2 SNEGSKA (reference sequence). CDR3 residues: CSARDTGGRTTNIQYF. DNA of the CDR3: TGCAGTGCTAGAGATACGGGCGGGAGGACGACAAACATTCAGTACTTC.

This chain connects TRBV28 to TRBJ2-5; TRBD2 agrees at 9 bases. The V gene end was trimmed by 10 bases and the J gene end by 1 base; junction bases not matched to a gene: 13. This CDR3 is built from 16 residues. The germline V gene encodes CDR1 MDHEN and CDR2 SYDVKM. CDR3 in DNA: TGTGCCACCCAGTTGTTGCGGGAGGGCTTCCAAGAGACCCAGTACTTC. Protein sequence: CATQLLREGFQETQYF.

This clonotype was found many times. V is TRBV20-1 and J is TRBJ2-1; 8 nucleotides line up with TRBD1. Germline CDR1 reads DFQATT; CDR2 reads SNEGSKA (reference sequence). J lost 3 bases, V lost 7 bases, and 14 bases had no gene match. The CDR3 sequence is 16 residues long. CDR3 bases: TGCAGTGGCAAGATCCCTGGACAGGGACTCTACAATGAGCAGTTCTTC. It encodes CSGKIPGQGLYNEQFF.

J is TRBJ1-2 and V is TRBV6-1, with TRBD1 as a possible D gene (5 bases). Germline V lookup: CDR1 MNHNS, CDR2 SASEGT. With 8 bases removed from V and 3 bases from J, the gap between germline ends came to 13 bases. This CDR3 contains 13 residues. CDR3 sequence: CASGANGDYGYTF. CDR3 bases: TGTGCCAGCGGGGCGAATGGGGACTATGGCTACACCTTC.